This T cell receptor beta chain was documented in a study of blood T cell repertoires in COVID-19. This table comes from immunoSEQ multiplex PCR, and its TCRdb copy is limited to in-frame clones, with some not included. The data contain 230,000 or so clones, nearly 90% of them seen just once; the ten biggest clones take up about 2.1%. CDR1 and CDR2 (germline): SGHRS, YFSETQ. The CDR3 contains 15 residues. The V end lost 2 bases, the J end lost 3 bases, and 15 bases lay between the germline ends. The chain has TRBV5-1 and TRBJ2-7; D is possibly TRBD2 (6 bases). The receptor was isolated from a woman aged 55 to 70 with COVID-19, enrolled during active disease. The source material was peripheral blood. The CDR3 DNA reads as TGCGCCAGCAGCTTCACAGGAGGGAACTTCTACGAGCAGTACTTC. Residues: CASSFTGGNFYEQYF.